Included here is one T cell receptor (beta chain) sequence, with context. The data were obtained in a study of shared clonotypes between healthy human individuals. Some clones are missing from TCRdb's copy, which holds only in-frame ones; the method was immunoSEQ multiplex PCR. The sample consists of about 330,000 clones, around 87% of them appearing once. Germline values: CDR1 SGHRS, CDR2 YFSETQ. V was clipped by 0 bases and J by 0 bases; unmatched bases: 5. The CDR3 covers 17 residues. Sample: memory CD8+ T cells sorted from blood. This sample's subset: CD45RO+ cells pooled with CCR7-negative TemRA cells. This TCR came from a man younger than 35 in good health. The V gene is TRBV5-1, the J gene TRBJ2-1, with 8 bases identical to TRBD2. CDR3 coding DNA: TGCGCCAGCAGCTTGGATCCGCGGGGGGTCTCCTACAATGAGCAGTTCTTC. It encodes CASSLDPRGVSYNEQFF.